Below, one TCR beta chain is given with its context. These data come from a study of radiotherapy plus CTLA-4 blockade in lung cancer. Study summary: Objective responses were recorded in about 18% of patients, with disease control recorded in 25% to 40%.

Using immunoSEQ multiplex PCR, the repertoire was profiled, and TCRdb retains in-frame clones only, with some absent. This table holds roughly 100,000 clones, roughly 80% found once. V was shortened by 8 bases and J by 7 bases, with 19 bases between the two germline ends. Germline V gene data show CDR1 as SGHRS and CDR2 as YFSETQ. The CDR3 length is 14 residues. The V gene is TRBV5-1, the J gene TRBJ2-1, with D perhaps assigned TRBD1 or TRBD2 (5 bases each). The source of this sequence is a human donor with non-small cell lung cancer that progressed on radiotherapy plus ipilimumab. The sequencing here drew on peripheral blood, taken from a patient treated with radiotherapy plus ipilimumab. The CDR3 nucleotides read TGCGCCAGTGAAGAGGGACGATCTATTAATGAGCAGTTCTTC. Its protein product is CASEEGRSINEQFF.